This T cell receptor (beta chain) was documented in a study of beta chain features in type 1 diabetes. Study observations and caveats: Across all four CD4+ subsets, people with type 1 diabetes showed modestly shorter TCRB CDR3s.

A few counts support this clone. Its specificity is unknown. TCRB transcripts that were expressed got sequenced, as all of the isolated RNA had been reverse transcribed. Clones were sequenced by immunoSEQ multiplex PCR, and TCRdb holds only the in-frame ones, with some missing. The sample lists around 240,000 clones; 16% were seen once. The V gene lost 2 bases and the J gene lost 9 bases, with 17 bases spanning the gap. The CDR3 length is 14 residues. Germline CDR1 reads GTSNPN; CDR2 reads SVGIG (reference sequence). This chain uses TRBV30 with TRBJ1-5; perhaps TRBD1 as D (6 bases). Input material: naive CD4+ T cells from blood. This TCR derives from a man aged 25-45 years with type 1 diabetes. CDR3 bases: TGTGCCTGGAGTCGAGACAGGCAAGTAAGGCCCCAGCATTTT. It translates to CAWSRDRQVRPQHF.